This TCR beta chain was profiled in a study of memory CD4+ T cells and cytomegalovirus serostatus. Sequencing was performed with immunoSEQ multiplex PCR; in TCRdb, only in-frame clones are kept and a portion is missing. The sample comprises 45,000 to 50,000 clones, 60% to 80% of which are singletons, and roughly 0.6% rests with the top ten. Single viable CD3+CD4+CD8-CD45RO+ cells were sorted as the memory CD4+ T cells. From germline, CDR1 is SGDLS and CDR2 YYNGEE. Between the trimmed V and J ends, which lost 0 bases and 4 bases, there was a span of 10 bases. The CDR3 contains 14 residues. The sequence was obtained from an adult in good health and CMV-seronegative. The genes are TRBV9 and TRBJ1-2; D is unclear. The sequenced material came from memory CD4+ T cells from blood. In DNA form, the CDR3 reads TGTGCCAGCAGCGTAGCTGCACAAGTCTATGGCTACACCTTC. Translated, it gives CASSVAAQVYGYTF.